The present T cell receptor (beta chain) was sequenced within a study of early T cells in non-severe SARS-CoV-2 infection. This clonotype has at least ten counts. The library protocol tagged individual cDNA molecules with unique molecular identifiers. TCRdb called the 5' RACE reads again in MiXCR, with one record for every CDR3 protein. The sample includes fewer than 65,000 distinct CDR3 sequences, around 9.3% of them seen just once. Germline trimming cut 4 bases from V and 4 bases from J; bases unmatched to any gene: 8. Germline V CDR1 and CDR2: MGHDK, SYGVNS. The CDR3 has 15 amino acids. This receptor was identified in an adult who was a healthcare worker with PCR-confirmed SARS-CoV-2 infection or an uninfected control (not recorded which). The sample consisted of whole blood. The chain employs TRBV25-1 and TRBJ2-5; 8 bases are shared with TRBD2. DNA of the CDR3: TGTGCCAGCAGTGGACTAGCGCCCCCCGCAGAGACCCAGTACTTC. It is translated as CASSGLAPPAETQYF.